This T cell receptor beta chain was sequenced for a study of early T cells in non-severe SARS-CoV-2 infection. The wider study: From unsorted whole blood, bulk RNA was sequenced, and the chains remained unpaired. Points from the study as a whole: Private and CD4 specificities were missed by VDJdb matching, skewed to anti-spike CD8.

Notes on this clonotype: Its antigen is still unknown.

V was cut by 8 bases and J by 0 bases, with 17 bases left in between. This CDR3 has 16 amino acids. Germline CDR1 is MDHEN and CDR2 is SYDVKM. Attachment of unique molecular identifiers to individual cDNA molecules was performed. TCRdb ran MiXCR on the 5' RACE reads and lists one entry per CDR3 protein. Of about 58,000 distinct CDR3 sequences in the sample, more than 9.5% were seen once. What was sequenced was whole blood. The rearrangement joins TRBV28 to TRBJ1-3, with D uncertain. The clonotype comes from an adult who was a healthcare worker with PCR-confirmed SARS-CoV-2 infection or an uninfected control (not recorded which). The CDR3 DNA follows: TGTGCCAGCTGGAGTCCCCTGGGCCTCTCTGGAAACACCATATATTTT. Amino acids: CASWSPLGLSGNTIYF.